This entry features one T cell receptor beta chain sequence. This sample is drawn from a study of blood T cell repertoires in COVID-19. Study overall: Whether acute or convalescent, the COVID-19 samples came from the United States, Italy and Spain. PBMCs, B-cell-depleted T cells, or T cells were the source of the cDNA or gDNA that made up the material.

Methods used by the authors: How many nucleated cells were present was estimated from reference gene primer amplification. Some clones are missing from TCRdb's copy, which holds only in-frame ones; the method was immunoSEQ multiplex PCR. That table is the source of V, J and clone size, and D and trimming were worked out from the DNA. The sample lists a few hundred thousand clones, more than 80% occurring once. The V end was cut by 2 bases, the J end by 6 bases, with 11 bases between. Germline CDR1 MNHEY, CDR2 SVGAGI. This CDR3 has 14 residues. The sequenced sample consisted of peripheral blood. The rearrangement uses TRBV6-5 and TRBJ1-5; D might be TRBD1 (6 bases). This receptor was obtained from a man under 40 who had recovered from COVID-19. DNA for the CDR3: TGTGCCAGCAGTTACGGCAGGGGCGGTCAGCCCCAGCATTTT. Protein: CASSYGRGGQPQHF.